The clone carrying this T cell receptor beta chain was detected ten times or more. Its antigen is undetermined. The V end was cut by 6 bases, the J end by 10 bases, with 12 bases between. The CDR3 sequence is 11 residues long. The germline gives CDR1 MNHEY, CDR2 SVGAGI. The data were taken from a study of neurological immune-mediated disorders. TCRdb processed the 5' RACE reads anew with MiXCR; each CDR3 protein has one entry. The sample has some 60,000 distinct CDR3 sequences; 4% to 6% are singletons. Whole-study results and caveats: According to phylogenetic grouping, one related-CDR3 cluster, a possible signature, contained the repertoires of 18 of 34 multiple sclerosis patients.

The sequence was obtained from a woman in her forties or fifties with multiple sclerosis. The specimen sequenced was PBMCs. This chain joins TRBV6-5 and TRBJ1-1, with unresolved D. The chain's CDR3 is CASSGPSAAFF. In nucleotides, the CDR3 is TGTGCCAGCAGCGGACCCTCGGCAGCTTTCTTT.